This T cell receptor (beta chain) was captured in a study of blood T cells in healthy people across ages. This clonotype was observed a handful of times. Donors were systemically healthy Caucasian individuals from Russia aged roughly 6 to 95 years. Germline V lookup: CDR1 SEHNR, CDR2 FQNEAQ (reference sequence). V shed 3 bases, J shed 5 bases, and the junction held 2 bases outside the gene matches. This CDR3 is built from 14 residues. A sample-barcoded 5' primer and a J-beta primer mix were used in a second PCR of about 6 to 11 cycles. TCRdb re-analysed the 5' RACE reads in MiXCR, keeping a single row per CDR3 protein. In the table there are 600,000 to 900,000 distinct CDR3 sequences, roughly 26% of which are singletons. These records were also assigned to another study, of T cells of mothers and their children.

The chain recombines TRBV7-9 with TRBJ2-4; 9 nucleotides match TRBD2. Sequencing was carried out using blood. This clonotype was obtained from a boy younger than 18 in good health. CDR3 protein: CASSFGGGENIQYF. The DNA of the CDR3 is TGTGCCAGCAGCTTCGGCGGGGGGGAAAACATTCAGTACTTC.